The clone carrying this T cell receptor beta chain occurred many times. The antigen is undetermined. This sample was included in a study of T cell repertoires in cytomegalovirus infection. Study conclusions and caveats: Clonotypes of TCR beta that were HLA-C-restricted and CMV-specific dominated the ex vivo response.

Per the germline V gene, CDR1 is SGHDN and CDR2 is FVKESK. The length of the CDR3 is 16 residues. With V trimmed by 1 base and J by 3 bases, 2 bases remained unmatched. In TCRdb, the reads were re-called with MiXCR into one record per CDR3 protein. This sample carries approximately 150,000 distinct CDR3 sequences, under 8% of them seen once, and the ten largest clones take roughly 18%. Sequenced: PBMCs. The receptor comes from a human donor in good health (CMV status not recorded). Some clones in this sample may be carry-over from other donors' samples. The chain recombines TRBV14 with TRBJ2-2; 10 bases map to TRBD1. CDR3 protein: CASSQGQGAHTGELFF. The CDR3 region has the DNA TGTGCCAGCAGCCAAGGACAGGGGGCGCACACCGGGGAGCTGTTTTTT. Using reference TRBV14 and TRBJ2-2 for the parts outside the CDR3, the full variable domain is EAGVTQFPSHSVIEKGQTVTLRCDPISGHDNLYWYRRVMGKEIKFLLHFVKESKQDESGMPNNRFLAERTGGTYSTLKVQPAELEDSGVYFCASSQGQGAHTGELFFGEGSRLTVL.